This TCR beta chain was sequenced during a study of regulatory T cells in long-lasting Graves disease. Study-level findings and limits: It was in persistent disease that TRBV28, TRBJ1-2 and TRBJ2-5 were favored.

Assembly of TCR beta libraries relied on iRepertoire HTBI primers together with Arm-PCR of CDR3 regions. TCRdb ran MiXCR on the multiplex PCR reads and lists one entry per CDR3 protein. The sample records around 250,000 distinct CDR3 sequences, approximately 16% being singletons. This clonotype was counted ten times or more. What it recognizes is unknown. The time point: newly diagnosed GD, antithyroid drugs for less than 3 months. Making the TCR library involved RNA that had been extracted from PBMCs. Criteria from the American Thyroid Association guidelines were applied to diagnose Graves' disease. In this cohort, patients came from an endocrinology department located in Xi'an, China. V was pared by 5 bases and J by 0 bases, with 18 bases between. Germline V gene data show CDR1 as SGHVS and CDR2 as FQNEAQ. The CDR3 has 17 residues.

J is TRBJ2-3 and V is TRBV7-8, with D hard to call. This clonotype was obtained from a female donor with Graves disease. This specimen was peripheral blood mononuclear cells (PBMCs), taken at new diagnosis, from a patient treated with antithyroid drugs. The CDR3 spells CASSPPFGLGSTDTQYF. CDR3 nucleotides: TGTGCCAGCAGCCCTCCATTTGGTCTCGGGAGCACAGATACGCAGTATTTT.